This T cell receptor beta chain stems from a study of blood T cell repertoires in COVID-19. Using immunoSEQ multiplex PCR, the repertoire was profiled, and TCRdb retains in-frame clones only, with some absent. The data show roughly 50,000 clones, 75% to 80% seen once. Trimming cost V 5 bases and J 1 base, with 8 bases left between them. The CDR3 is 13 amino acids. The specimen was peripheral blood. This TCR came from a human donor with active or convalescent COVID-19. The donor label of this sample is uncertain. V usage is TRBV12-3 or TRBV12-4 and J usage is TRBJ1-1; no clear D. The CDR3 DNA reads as TGTGCCAGCAGTGCGAGGCGGAACACTGAAGCTTTCTTT. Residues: CASSARRNTEAFF.